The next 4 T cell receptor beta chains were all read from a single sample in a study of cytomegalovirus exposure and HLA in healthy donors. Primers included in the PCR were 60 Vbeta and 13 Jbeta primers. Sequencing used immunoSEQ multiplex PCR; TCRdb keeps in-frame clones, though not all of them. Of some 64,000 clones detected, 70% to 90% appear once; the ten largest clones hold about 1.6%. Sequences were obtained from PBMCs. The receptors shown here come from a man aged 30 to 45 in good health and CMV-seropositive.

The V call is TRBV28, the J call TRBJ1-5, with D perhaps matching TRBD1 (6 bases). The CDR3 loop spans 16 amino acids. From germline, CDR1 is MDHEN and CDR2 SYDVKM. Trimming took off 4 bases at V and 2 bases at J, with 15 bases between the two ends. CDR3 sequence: CASSSPPGHGNQPQHF. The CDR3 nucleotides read TGTGCCAGCAGTTCCCCCCCGGGACACGGCAATCAGCCCCAGCATTTT.

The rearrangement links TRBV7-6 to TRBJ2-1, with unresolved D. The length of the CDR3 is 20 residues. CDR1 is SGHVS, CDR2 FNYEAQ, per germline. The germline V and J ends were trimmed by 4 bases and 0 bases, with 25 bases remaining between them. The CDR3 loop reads CASSSEESQESFSSYNEQFF. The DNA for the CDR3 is TGTGCCAGCAGCTCAGAAGAGTCCCAGGAAAGCTTTAGCTCCTACAATGAGCAGTTCTTC.

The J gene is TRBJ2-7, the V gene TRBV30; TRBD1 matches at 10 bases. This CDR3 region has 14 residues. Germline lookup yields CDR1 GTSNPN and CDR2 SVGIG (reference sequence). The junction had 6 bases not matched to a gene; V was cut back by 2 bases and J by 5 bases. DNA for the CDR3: TGTGCCTGGAGTAGGGGACAGGGGAGCCACGAGCAGTACTTC. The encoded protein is CAWSRGQGSHEQYF.

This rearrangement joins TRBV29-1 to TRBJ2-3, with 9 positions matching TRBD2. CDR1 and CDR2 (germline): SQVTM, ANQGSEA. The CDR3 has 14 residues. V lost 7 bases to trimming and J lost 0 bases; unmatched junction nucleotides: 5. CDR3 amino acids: CSAATSGSTDTQYF. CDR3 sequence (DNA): TGCAGCGCGGCTACTAGCGGGAGCACAGATACGCAGTATTTT.